One and the same sample provided the 15 T cell receptor beta chains below, sequenced in a study of shared clonotypes between healthy human individuals. Clones were sequenced by immunoSEQ multiplex PCR, and TCRdb holds only the in-frame ones, with some missing. Of around 700,000 clones detected, roughly nine tenths appear once; the ten largest clones hold about a quarter. Naive CD8 populations comprised CD45RO-negative cells positively selected for CCR7, excluding terminally differentiated effector memory CD45RA+ cells. The sequencing input was naive CD8+ T cells sorted from blood. The receptors originated from a man in his thirties or forties in good health.

The V call is TRBV5-1, the J call TRBJ2-6; D ambiguous. This CDR3 is 12 amino acids long. Trimming stripped 7 bases from V and 0 bases from J, with 2 bases between. Germline loops: CDR1 SGHRS, CDR2 YFSETQ. This CDR3 reads CASHSGANVLTF. As DNA, the CDR3 is TGCGCCAGCCACTCTGGGGCCAACGTCCTGACTTTC. Looking up the rest from reference TRBV5-1 and TRBJ2-6 gives the full variable domain: KAGVTQTPRYLIKTRGQQVTLSCSPISGHRSVSWYQQTPGQGLQFLFEYFSETQRNKGNFPGRFSGRQFSNSRSEMNVSTLELGDSALYLCASHSGANVLTFGAGSRLTVL.

The V call is TRBV5-1, the J call TRBJ2-5; 10 positions match TRBD2. The CDR3 sequence is 16 residues long. Germline CDR1 SGHRS, CDR2 YFSETQ. The ends lost 3 bases at V and 2 bases at J; junction bases unmatched: 7. This chain's CDR3 is CASSWPSGSAQETQYF. The DNA for the CDR3 is TGCGCCAGCAGCTGGCCTAGCGGGAGCGCTCAAGAGACCCAGTACTTC.

The chain joins TRBV7-9 to TRBJ1-1; 9 positions match TRBD1. The CDR3 is 15 residues long. Trimming at V came to 5 bases and at J to 4 bases, leaving 8 bases not matched to a gene. Germline lookup yields CDR1 SEHNR and CDR2 FQNEAQ (reference sequence). The CDR3 nucleotides are TGTGCCAGCAGCGCAGTGGGACAGGGAGGCACTGAAGCTTTCTTT. Translated: CASSAVGQGGTEAFF.

The sample holds many counts of this clone. The V and J genes are TRBV27 and TRBJ1-5; 10 bases fit TRBD1. With V trimmed by 7 bases and J by 4 bases, 7 bases remained unmatched. The CDR3 totals 15 residues. Germline V gene data show CDR1 as MNHEY and CDR2 as SMNVEV (reference sequence). This CDR3 reads CASMRGTGVNQPQHF. Here the CDR3 DNA reads TGTGCCAGCATGAGGGGGACAGGGGTAAATCAGCCCCAGCATTTT.

V usage is TRBV5-4 and J usage is TRBJ2-5, with 11 bases identical to TRBD2. The CDR3 contains 17 residues. The germline V gene encodes CDR1 SGHNT and CDR2 YYREEE (reference sequence). V was clipped by 3 bases and J by 2 bases; unmatched bases: 9. The CDR3 region is CASSSQGASGRQETQYF. CDR3 in DNA: TGTGCCAGCAGCTCACAGGGGGCTAGCGGGAGGCAAGAGACCCAGTACTTC.

The table lists this clone with a count of one. The genes are TRBV19 and TRBJ2-1; TRBD1 matches at 7 bases. Unmatched junction bases numbered 3, after V lost 1 base and J lost 0 bases. This CDR3 has 16 amino acids. Germline CDR1 LNHDA, CDR2 SQIVND (reference sequence). The CDR3 DNA reads as TGTGCCAGTAGTATAGCACAGGGGAACTCCTACAATGAGCAGTTCTTC. This codes for CASSIAQGNSYNEQFF.

The V and J genes are TRBV29-1 and TRBJ2-5, with 11 bases aligning to TRBD2. The germline gives CDR1 SQVTM, CDR2 ANQGSEA. The CDR3 has 13 amino acids. Losses at the gene ends were 3 bases for V and 3 bases for J; bases not matched to a gene: 0. The CDR3 region is CSVETSGEETQYF. The CDR3, as DNA: TGCAGCGTTGAGACTAGCGGGGAAGAGACCCAGTACTTC.

The chain uses TRBV7-9 and TRBJ1-2, with D perhaps TRBD1 (6 bases). Deletions cut 5 bases from V and 2 bases from J, with 15 bases between. The germline gives CDR1 SEHNR, CDR2 FQNEAQ (reference sequence). This CDR3 is 15 amino acids long. The DNA for the CDR3 is TGTGCCAGCAGCGCCTCCGGGACACTAAACTATGGCTACACCTTC. This codes for CASSASGTLNYGYTF.

J is TRBJ2-3 and V is TRBV2; a possible D gene is TRBD2 (5 bases). V gave up 4 bases and J gave up 2 bases, with 10 bases separating them. Germline loops: CDR1 SNHLY, CDR2 FYNNEI. The CDR3 is 14 amino acids. The CDR3 protein is CASSGASTTDTQYF. Written as DNA, the CDR3 is TGTGCCAGCAGTGGGGCTAGCACCACAGATACGCAGTATTTT.

The CDR3 reads CATQHRPYTGELFF. CDR3 DNA: TGTGCCACTCAACACCGCCCTTACACCGGGGAGCTGTTTTTT. V and J are TRBV27 and TRBJ2-2; no firm D call. Germline loops: CDR1 MNHEY, CDR2 SMNVEV (reference sequence). Trimming pared 10 bases from V and 3 bases from J, leaving 15 bases between. This CDR3 is 14 amino acids long.

This rearrangement joins TRBV7-9 to TRBJ1-2; 9 nucleotides agree with TRBD1. V shed 5 bases and J 7 bases; nucleotides not matched to a gene: 17. Germline V gives CDR1 SEHNR, CDR2 FQNEAQ (reference sequence). The CDR3 loop spans 17 amino acids. The DNA of the CDR3 is TGTGCCAGCAGCCCACCCCCGGGACAGGGATTTGTCGGTGGCTACACCTTC. The encoded protein is CASSPPPGQGFVGGYTF. Variable domain in full (rest from reference TRBV7-9 and TRBJ1-2): DTGVSQNPRHKITKRGQNVTFRCDPISEHNRLYWYRQTLGQGPEFLTYFQNEAQLEKSRLLSDRFSAERPKGSFSTLEIQRTEQGDSAMYLCASSPPPGQGFVGGYTFGSGTRLTVV.

This clone was observed a few times. This chain connects TRBV9 to TRBJ1-5; D may be TRBD1 (5 bases). Per germline, CDR1 SGDLS and CDR2 YYNGEE. Trimming removed 2 bases from V and 0 bases from J, with 9 bases in between. The CDR3 spans 15 residues. The CDR3 spells CASSVGGSSNQPQHF. The CDR3 DNA reads as TGTGCCAGCAGCGTTGGGGGAAGTAGCAATCAGCCCCAGCATTTT.

This clone was recorded only once. V gene TRBV14 combines with J gene TRBJ2-1; D remains unclear. The length of the CDR3 is 14 residues. Germline values: CDR1 SGHDN, CDR2 FVKESK. Deletions cut 6 bases from V and 4 bases from J, with 13 bases between. The CDR3 DNA follows: TGTGCCAGCAGTCCCTTAACGGAATACAATGAGCAGTTCTTC. Encoded protein: CASSPLTEYNEQFF.

V and J are TRBV5-1 and TRBJ2-7, with 9 bases that match TRBD1. The CDR3 loop spans 14 amino acids. With 4 bases clipped from V and 5 bases from J, the junction kept 7 bases outside the gene matches. Germline V gene lookup returns CDR1 SGHRS and CDR2 YFSETQ. The CDR3 sequence is CASSDGTGSDEQYF. CDR3 bases: TGCGCCAGCAGCGACGGGACAGGGAGCGACGAGCAGTACTTC.

The V gene is TRBV2, the J gene TRBJ2-3, with 10 bases matching TRBD2. Germline values: CDR1 SNHLY, CDR2 FYNNEI. Losses at the gene ends were 3 bases for V and 2 bases for J; bases not matched to a gene: 17. The CDR3 is 20 amino acids. The CDR3 DNA follows: TGTGCCAGCAGTGATCAGTCTAGCGGGAGCCCATGGGCCCTCACAGATACGCAGTATTTT. This encodes CASSDQSSGSPWALTDTQYF.